This T cell receptor (beta chain) emerged from a study of CD8+ T cells in alopecia areata. Study-level findings and limits: Resident alphabeta T-cell populations of normal skin are likewise subject to sequencing in scalp samples. In lesional scalp, particularly from alopecia totalis/universalis, clonality was higher than in normal scalp. Sharing of TCR sequences between patients (possibly for HLA-related reasons) was less clear than in mice.

Trimming cost V 0 bases and J 1 base, with 14 bases left between them. CDR3 length equals 16 residues. CDR1 GTSNPN and CDR2 SVGIG come from the germline V gene (reference sequence). In the case of 4 or 5 patients, the CD4+ cells were sorted into CD25+CD127- cells. Punch biopsies of lesional scalp, plus peripheral blood, were taken from alopecia areata patients. Regarding this clone: What it recognizes is unknown.

RNA extraction and reverse transcription yielded cDNA as sequencing template. Method: immunoSEQ multiplex PCR; TCRdb's copy keeps in-frame clones and lacks some. The table records around 35,000 clones, 45% to 70% of them present only once. Specimen: CD4+ Tregs sorted from blood. This sequence was found in a human donor with alopecia areata. The chain couples TRBV30 to TRBJ2-3, with D tentatively TRBD1 (6 bases). The CDR3 coding sequence is TGTGCCTGGAGTGTACGATCACAGGGAGGCACAGATACGCAGTATTTT. As protein: CAWSVRSQGGTDTQYF.